This entry features one T cell receptor beta chain sequence. This specimen belongs to a study of blood T cell repertoires in COVID-19. Overall study: Both acute and convalescent COVID-19 samples were obtained from the United States, Italy and Spain. PBMCs, B-cell-depleted T cells, or T cells were the source of the cDNA or gDNA that made up the material.

Per the original data handling: Quantification of nucleated cells was approximated via reference gene primer amplification. Libraries were prepared by immunoSEQ multiplex PCR; TCRdb keeps only in-frame clonotypes and omits some of them. That table supplies the V and J calls and clone size; D and trimming were determined from the DNA. The table has about 98,000 clones, around 92% seen once. The sequenced sample was peripheral blood. The source is a man aged 18 to 30 with acute or convalescent COVID-19.

CDR3 residues: CASSAWALNQPQHF. The CDR3 DNA sequence: TGTGCCAGCAGTGCTTGGGCCTTAAATCAGCCCCAGCATTTT. The rearrangement joins TRBV27 to TRBJ1-5, with D unclear. Trimming stripped 5 bases from V and 4 bases from J, with 12 bases between. Germline V CDR1 and CDR2: MNHEY, SMNVEV (reference sequence). The CDR3 length is 14 residues.